The 12 T cell receptor beta chains listed next were all sequenced from one sample in a study of shared clonotypes between healthy human individuals. Only in-frame clones appear in the TCRdb table, and some are missing; sequencing was by immunoSEQ multiplex PCR. The sample lists about 1,500,000 clones, around 97% occurring once. The sample taken for sequencing was naive CD4+ T cells sorted from blood. Subset described: CD45RA+ positively selected. The origin of the receptors is a man aged 25 to 40 in good health.

This clone has only one observation. The chain combines TRBV11-2 with TRBJ2-7, with 7 bases that match TRBD1. The CDR3 covers 14 residues. J was trimmed by 2 bases and V by 5 bases; bases with no gene match: 6. The germline CDR1 and CDR2 sequences are SGHAT and FQNNGV. In DNA form, the CDR3 reads TGTGCCAGCAGCCAGGGGGTCAGGACCTACGAGCAGTACTTC. It yields the protein CASSQGVRTYEQYF.

V is TRBV5-5 and J is TRBJ2-1, with 10 bases fitting TRBD2. Per germline, CDR1 SGHKS and CDR2 YYEKEE (reference sequence). This CDR3 is built from 17 residues. With 5 bases clipped from V and 9 bases from J, the junction kept 17 bases outside the gene matches. CDR3 bases: TGTGCCAGCAGTTCTACCATTGGGCTAGCGGGAGCGGGTGAGCAGTTCTTC. Amino acid sequence: CASSSTIGLAGAGEQFF.

In DNA, the CDR3 is TGTGCCAGCAGCGACACCGGACGCCGTGATGGGGCCCAGTACTTC. It encodes CASSDTGRRDGAQYF. The rearrangement links TRBV7-6 to TRBJ2-5; D uncertain. V shed 5 bases and J shed 9 bases, with 22 bases lying between them. Germline CDR1 and CDR2: SGHVS and FNYEAQ. The CDR3 extends over 15 amino acids.

The chain couples TRBV7-8 to TRBJ2-7; the D gene is possibly TRBD1 (6 bases). From germline, CDR1 is SGHVS and CDR2 FQNEAQ. The length of the CDR3 is 15 residues. V was cut by 0 bases and J by 4 bases, with 13 bases left in between. As DNA, the CDR3 is TGTGCCAGCAGCTTAGCCCGAAGCAGGGGATACGAGCAGTACTTC. Residues: CASSLARSRGYEQYF.

The gene calls are TRBV28 and TRBJ1-5, with D unresolved. V lost 7 bases to trimming and J lost 4 bases, with 8 bases between them. CDR3 size: 12 residues. Germline values: CDR1 MDHEN, CDR2 SYDVKM. The CDR3 nucleotides are TGTGCCAGCATTACGGGGAATCAGCCCCAGCATTTT. Protein: CASITGNQPQHF. The full variable domain, completed using reference TRBV28 and TRBJ1-5, is DVKVTQSSRYLVKRTGEKVFLECVQDMDHENMFWYRQDPGLGLRLIYFSYDVKMKEKGDIPEGYSVSREKKERFSLILESASTNQTSMYLCASITGNQPQHFGDGTRLSIL.

J is TRBJ2-1 and V is TRBV2; D is tentatively TRBD1 or TRBD2 (5 bases each). Germline V gene lookup returns CDR1 SNHLY and CDR2 FYNNEI. V was cut by 2 bases and J by 9 bases, with 8 bases left in between. This CDR3 has 12 residues. For the CDR3, the DNA is TGTGCCAGCAGTGAAATCGGGGCTGAGCAGTTCTTC. Translation gives CASSEIGAEQFF.

The chain joins TRBV6-5 to TRBJ1-5, with no clear D. CDR3 length: 15 amino acids. Germline-derived CDR1 and CDR2 are MNHEY and SVGAGI. V was shortened by 0 bases and J by 0 bases, with 6 bases between the two germline ends. The CDR3 nucleotides read TGTGCCAGCAGTTACTCAGGGATTAGCAATCAGCCCCAGCATTTT. Amino acid sequence: CASSYSGISNQPQHF.

This clone was observed a single time. This chain links TRBV11-2 with TRBJ2-1; TRBD2 matches 12 bases. CDR1 and CDR2 from the germline V gene are SGHAT and FQNNGV. V shed 3 bases, J shed 9 bases, and the junction held 6 bases outside the gene matches. This CDR3 has 15 residues. For the CDR3, the DNA is TGTGCCAGCAGCTTCCGGACTAGCGGGACTACTGAGCAGTTCTTC. Residues: CASSFRTSGTTEQFF.

J is TRBJ1-1 and V is TRBV5-4, with 7 positions matching TRBD1. The CDR3 has 15 residues. The V and J ends lost 3 bases and 6 bases, in that order; junction bases with no gene match: 11. Germline CDR1 SGHNT, CDR2 YYREEE (reference sequence). CDR3 in DNA: TGTGCCAGCAGCTCGTCCCTGACAGGGAAGGCTGAAGCTTTCTTT. Its translation: CASSSSLTGKAEAFF. Drawing the rest from reference TRBV5-4 and TRBJ1-1, the complete variable domain is ETGVTQSPTHLIKTRGQQVTLRCSSQSGHNTVSWYQQALGQGPQFIFQYYREEENGRGNFPPRFSGLQFPNYSSELNVNALELDDSALYLCASSSSLTGKAEAFFGQGTRLTVV.

J is TRBJ2-6 and V is TRBV7-9, with D perhaps matching TRBD1 or TRBD2 (5 bases each). V was clipped by 2 bases and J by 0 bases, with 14 bases between them. Germline V gives CDR1 SEHNR, CDR2 FQNEAQ (reference sequence). CDR3 length: 18 residues. CDR3 coding DNA: TGTGCCAGCAGCTTATATGGGGGAATGACCTCTGGGGCCAACGTCCTGACTTTC. Translated: CASSLYGGMTSGANVLTF.

This rearrangement joins TRBV7-6 to TRBJ2-5; 9 nucleotides agree with TRBD1. After removal of 3 bases from V and 4 bases from J, the junction contained 3 bases not matched to a gene. The V gene's germline CDR1 is SGHVS and CDR2 FNYEAQ. The CDR3 spans 14 residues. The CDR3 loop reads CASSFGTGLETQYF. The CDR3 bases are TGTGCCAGCAGCTTTGGGACAGGGTTAGAGACCCAGTACTTC.

V is TRBV15 and J is TRBJ2-3, with TRBD2 as a possible D gene (6 bases). V lost 4 bases and J 5 bases, leaving 16 bases between the germline ends. CDR3 size: 15 residues. Germline V CDR1 and CDR2: LNHNV, YYDKDF (reference sequence). DNA of the CDR3: TGTGCCACCAGCACACGGACTGGGCGGGAAGATACGCAGTATTTT. It specifies CATSTRTGREDTQYF.